Listed here are 22 T cell receptor beta chains from one sample, sequenced in a study of response to subunit inactivated influenza vaccine. A single record per CDR3 protein comes from TCRdb applying MiXCR to the RT-PCR reads. The table records more than 200,000 distinct CDR3 sequences, 9% to 15% of them present only once. The material was non-naive T cells sorted from PBMCs, obtained 14 days before vaccination. Receptors originate from a man between 45 and 60 years old who received an inactivated influenza vaccine.

This clonotype was counted many times. V usage is TRBV29-1 and J usage is TRBJ2-2, with 11 bases identical to TRBD2. The CDR3 length is 15 residues. Trimming took 6 bases from V and 4 from J; bases not matched to a gene: 7. Germline V gene sequence: CDR1 SQVTM, CDR2 ANQGSEA. The CDR3 DNA is TGCAGCGTCGCCGGGACTAGCGGCCCCACCGGGGAGCTGTTTTTT. Protein sequence: CSVAGTSGPTGELFF.

This clonotype was seen a few times. The chain carries TRBV5-1 and TRBJ2-7; the D gene is possibly TRBD1 (6 bases). Germline V gives CDR1 SGHRS, CDR2 YFSETQ. There are 15 residues in the CDR3. V dropped 2 bases and J dropped 0 bases, with 12 bases sitting between them. CDR3 coding DNA: TGCGCCAGCAGCTTACAGGGCCAAAGCTCCTACGAGCAGTACTTC. It codes for CASSLQGQSSYEQYF.

CDR3 bases: TGCAGTGCTCTCGGACAGTTTGGAGATTATAATTCACCCCTCCACTTT. Translated, it gives CSALGQFGDYNSPLHF. V gene TRBV20-1 combines with J gene TRBJ1-6; D is possibly TRBD1 (6 bases). V was trimmed by 5 bases and J by 4 bases, leaving 18 bases between them. CDR3 length equals 16 residues. CDR1 is DFQATT, CDR2 SNEGSKA, per germline (reference sequence).

The rearrangement uses TRBV12-3 or TRBV12-4 and TRBJ1-2; 7 positions agree with TRBD1. The V segment lost 2 bases and the J segment 11 bases; nucleotides outside the gene matches: 5. This CDR3 is 12 amino acids long. In DNA form, the CDR3 reads TGTGCCAGCAGTTTACAGACAGGGATGTACACCTTC. This codes for CASSLQTGMYTF.

The chain recombines TRBV7-2 with TRBJ2-4; D is uncertain. The CDR3 consists of 13 residues. Germline V gene lookup returns CDR1 SGHTA and CDR2 FQGNSA. The V end lost 0 bases, the J end lost 7 bases, and 7 bases lay between the germline ends. As DNA, the CDR3 is TGTGCCAGCAGCTTAGCGAAAGGGAACATTCAGTACTTC. Translation: CASSLAKGNIQYF.

The CDR3 protein is CASSLDRGDPEAFF. The CDR3 nucleotides are TGTGCCAGCAGCTTGGACAGGGGAGACCCTGAAGCTTTCTTT. The rearrangement joins TRBV5-4 to TRBJ1-1; the match to TRBD1 covers 7 bases. The V segment lost 0 bases and the J segment 6 bases; nucleotides outside the gene matches: 5. This CDR3 has 14 amino acids. CDR1 and CDR2 from the germline V gene are SGHNT and YYREEE (reference sequence). The entire variable domain, with the rest obtained from reference TRBV5-4 and TRBJ1-1, is as follows: ETGVTQSPTHLIKTRGQQVTLRCSSQSGHNTVSWYQQALGQGPQFIFQYYREEENGRGNFPPRFSGLQFPNYSSELNVNALELDDSALYLCASSLDRGDPEAFFGQGTRLTVV.

This clonotype has only a few counts. This sequence joins TRBV20-1 and TRBJ1-2; D may be TRBD1 (5 bases). The CDR3 sequence is 13 residues long. In germline, CDR1 is DFQATT, CDR2 SNEGSKA (reference sequence). The germline V and J ends were trimmed by 4 bases and 7 bases, with 16 bases remaining between them. CDR3: CSAKGFTISGYTF. CDR3 DNA sequence: TGCAGTGCTAAGGGGTTTACTATTTCTGGCTACACCTTC.

At least ten counts were recorded for this clonotype. The chain employs TRBV15 and TRBJ1-4; D gene unclear. Trimming left V 0 bases short and J 0 bases short, with 8 bases between. Germline lookup yields CDR1 LNHNV and CDR2 YYDKDF (reference sequence). The CDR3 is made up of 16 amino acids. CDR3 region: CATSRDQMTTNEKLFF. CDR3 nucleotides: TGTGCCACCAGCAGAGATCAGATGACAACTAATGAAAAACTGTTTTTT.

The V call is TRBV12-3 or TRBV12-4, the J call TRBJ2-7; either TRBD1 or TRBD2 may supply D (5 bases each). The V gene lost 6 bases and the J gene lost 6 bases, with 12 bases spanning the gap. The CDR3 sequence is 12 residues long. The CDR3 reads CASSREPGEQYF. Written as DNA, the CDR3 is TGTGCCAGCAGCAGGGAGCCAGGCGAGCAGTACTTC.

The J gene is TRBJ2-2, the V gene TRBV5-4; D uncertain. Trimming stripped 0 bases from V and 5 bases from J, with 8 bases between. CDR1 is SGHNT and CDR2 is YYREEE in the germline V gene (reference sequence). The CDR3 is 14 residues long. The CDR3 sequence: CASSLESRTGELFF. The CDR3 nucleotides read TGTGCCAGCAGCTTGGAGTCCAGAACCGGGGAGCTGTTTTTT.

This clonotype was counted between two and nine times. The chain couples TRBV28 to TRBJ1-5; D is undetermined. The V gene's germline CDR1 is MDHEN and CDR2 SYDVKM. The CDR3 loop spans 14 amino acids. Trimming took off 3 bases at V and 6 bases at J, with 12 bases between the two ends. DNA for the CDR3: TGTGCCAGCAGTTTTACGGAGGCCAGTCAGCCCCAGCATTTT. It is translated as CASSFTEASQPQHF.

A remark on this clonotype: A junction boundary mismatches the germline segment, possibly from a read error. The gene calls are TRBV20-1 and TRBJ2-1, with TRBD2 matching 11 bases. Germline CDR1 reads DFQATT; CDR2 reads SNEGSKA (reference sequence). This CDR3 contains 15 residues. CDR3 in amino acids: CGAVIAGGPYNEQFF. The CDR3 region has the DNA TGCGGTGCCGTAATAGCGGGAGGGCCCTACAATGAGCAGTTCTTC.

This clonotype occurred a few times. J is TRBJ2-7 and V is TRBV20-1; no clear D. The CDR3 is 14 residues long. Germline V lookup: CDR1 DFQATT, CDR2 SNEGSKA (reference sequence). V was pared by 0 bases and J by 4 bases, with 13 bases between. The CDR3 DNA follows: TGCAGTGCTAGAGATTCTAGGGTTTGGTACGAGCAGTACTTC. This translates into CSARDSRVWYEQYF.

This clonotype has more than one count but fewer than ten. The chain carries TRBV20-1 and TRBJ2-5, with a possible D match to TRBD1 (6 bases). Per germline, CDR1 DFQATT and CDR2 SNEGSKA (reference sequence). This CDR3 comprises 15 residues. Trimming removed 2 bases from V and 5 bases from J, with 18 bases in between. The CDR3 sequence: CSARHGQFMLETQYF. CDR3 DNA sequence: TGCAGTGCTAGACATGGACAGTTTATGTTGGAGACCCAGTACTTC.

This clonotype was found many times. The rearrangement joins TRBV10-3 to TRBJ2-7; D uncertain. Trimming stripped 10 bases from V and 0 bases from J, with 13 bases between. The CDR3 runs 13 residues. The germline V gene has CDR1 ENHRY and CDR2 SYGVKD. CDR3 sequence (DNA): TGTGCCACCAGCTACCTGAGCTCCTACGAGCAGTACTTC. Translated: CATSYLSSYEQYF.

V gene TRBV7-6 combines with J gene TRBJ2-1, with 14 positions matching TRBD2. The CDR3 consists of 19 residues. Germline-derived CDR1 and CDR2 are SGHVS and FNYEAQ. V lost 4 bases, J lost 9 bases, and 17 bases stayed unmatched. CDR3 in amino acids: CASSYRTGTSGSIRGEQFF. For the CDR3, the DNA is TGTGCCAGCAGCTACCGAACCGGGACTAGCGGGAGCATTAGGGGTGAGCAGTTCTTC.

This clonotype was seen only a few times. CDR3 in amino acids: CASSYSRGGAFDEQFF. The CDR3 coding sequence is TGTGCCAGCAGTTACTCTCGGGGGGGGGCCTTCGATGAGCAGTTCTTC. V and J are TRBV6-5 and TRBJ2-1, with TRBD2 identical over 8 bases. The ends lost 0 bases at V and 8 bases at J; junction bases unmatched: 9. This CDR3 has 16 residues. Germline V gene lookup returns CDR1 MNHEY and CDR2 SVGAGI.

The chain couples TRBV5-1 to TRBJ1-4; D uncertain. Germline assignment: CDR1 SGHRS and CDR2 YFSETQ. This CDR3 is built from 17 residues. Trimming pared 3 bases from V and 1 base from J, leaving 16 bases between. The CDR3 loop reads CASSSPLSPGTNEKLFF. Written as DNA, the CDR3 is TGCGCCAGCAGCTCGCCCCTATCGCCGGGAACTAATGAAAAACTGTTTTTT.

A remark on this clonotype: One base away lies a much larger clone, so this may be a sequencing read error. The chain employs TRBV2 and TRBJ2-1, with 10 positions matching TRBD2. The CDR3 is made up of 16 amino acids. Per germline, CDR1 SNHLY and CDR2 FYNNEI. The CDR3 sequence is CSSKGLAIRIYNEQFF. The CDR3 bases are TGTTCCAGCAAGGGACTAGCGATCCGAATCTACAATGAGCAGTTCTTC.

The table lists this clonotype with a few counts. A junction boundary mismatches the germline segment, possibly from a read error. The gene calls are TRBV7-7 and TRBJ2-1, with TRBD2 matching 13 bases. The CDR3 runs to 14 residues. Germline-derived CDR1 and CDR2 are SSHAT and FNYEAQ (reference sequence). In DNA form, the CDR3 reads TGTGCTAGCAGCAAGGGGACTAGCGGGGCTGAGCAGTTCTTC. Translation: CASSKGTSGAEQFF.

This clonotype has at least ten counts. J is TRBJ2-5 and V is TRBV3-1; D possibly uses TRBD1 or TRBD2 (5 bases each). Germline V gene sequence: CDR1 LGHDT, CDR2 YNNKEL (reference sequence). This CDR3 contains 16 residues. The V gene lost 3 bases and the J gene lost 2 bases, with 16 bases spanning the gap. CDR3 nucleotides: TGTGCCAGCAGCCATTCTCAACGAGGGGTACAAGAGACCCAGTACTTC. The encoded protein is CASSHSQRGVQETQYF.

V and J are TRBV11-1 and TRBJ1-1; 10 nucleotides line up with TRBD1. Trimming at V came to 5 bases and at J to 11 bases, leaving 11 bases not matched to a gene. This CDR3 contains 14 residues. The germline gives CDR1 SGHAT, CDR2 FQDESV (reference sequence). This chain's CDR3 is CASSLQPGQGSAFF. In DNA, the CDR3 is TGTGCCAGCAGCCTACAGCCGGGACAGGGGAGTGCTTTCTTT.